This TCR beta chain was identified during a study of long-term antiretroviral therapy in people with HIV. General study points: Before ART, certain clones expanded, and these dominated the repertoire at all time points. Relative to control repertoires, HIV repertoires exhibited narrower CDR3 length ranges. Viral resistance, ART adherence and therapy changes all lacked available data.

Note on this clone: No antigen is known for it.

Trimming stripped 3 bases from V and 6 bases from J, with 11 bases between. The germline V gene encodes CDR1 PRHDT and CDR2 FYEKMQ (reference sequence). The CDR3 has 13 amino acids. The authors ran the immunoSEQ assay, v3.0, at survey level. Profiling relied on immunoSEQ multiplex PCR, and the TCRdb table lists in-frame clones only, not all of them. The repertoire consists of about 25,000 clones, with more than 70% occurring once and the leading ten covering under 6%. Donors each had at least one pre-ART PBMC sample and at least two post-ART ones. This clonotype was obtained from a man aged 18 to 30 with HIV. V gene TRBV13 combines with J gene TRBJ1-1; D not certain. The sequencing here drew on unsorted PBMCs, taken 3 years after starting antiretroviral therapy. The CDR3 loop reads CASSLGPKAEAFF. For the CDR3, the DNA is TGTGCCAGCAGCTTGGGCCCGAAGGCTGAAGCTTTCTTT.